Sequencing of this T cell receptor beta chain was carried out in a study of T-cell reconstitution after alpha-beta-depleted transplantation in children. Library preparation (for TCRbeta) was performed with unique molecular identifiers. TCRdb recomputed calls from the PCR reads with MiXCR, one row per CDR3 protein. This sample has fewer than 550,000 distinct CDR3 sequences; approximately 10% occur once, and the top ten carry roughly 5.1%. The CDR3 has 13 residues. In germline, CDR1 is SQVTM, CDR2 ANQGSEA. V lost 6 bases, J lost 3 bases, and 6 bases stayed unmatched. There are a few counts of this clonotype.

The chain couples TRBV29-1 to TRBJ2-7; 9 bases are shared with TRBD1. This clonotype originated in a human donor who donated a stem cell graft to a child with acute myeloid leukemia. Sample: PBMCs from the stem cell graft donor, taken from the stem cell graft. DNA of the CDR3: TGCAGCGTCCGGACAGGGGCTAGCTACGAGCAGTACTTC. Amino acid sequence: CSVRTGASYEQYF.